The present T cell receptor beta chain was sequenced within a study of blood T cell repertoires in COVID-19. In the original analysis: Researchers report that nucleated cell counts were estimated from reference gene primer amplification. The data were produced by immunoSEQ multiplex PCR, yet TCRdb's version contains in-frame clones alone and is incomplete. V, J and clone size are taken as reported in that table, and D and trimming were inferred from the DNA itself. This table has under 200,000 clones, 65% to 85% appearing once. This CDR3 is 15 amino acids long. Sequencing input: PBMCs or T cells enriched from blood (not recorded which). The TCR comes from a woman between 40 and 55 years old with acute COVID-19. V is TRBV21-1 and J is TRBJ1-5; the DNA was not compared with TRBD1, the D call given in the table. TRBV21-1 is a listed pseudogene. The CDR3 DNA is TGTGCCAGCAGTGCGACGGACAGGGAACGGCAGCCCCAGCATTTT. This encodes CASSATDRERQPQHF.